This TCR beta chain was captured by sequencing in a study of CD8 T cells in ankylosing spondylitis. Generation of TCR beta libraries employed quantitative 5'-RACE incorporating molecular barcodes. TCRdb reprocessed the 5' RACE reads with MiXCR, giving one entry per CDR3 protein. The data contain approximately 250,000 distinct CDR3 sequences, 20% to 30% of them singletons. The CDR3 spans 15 residues. V gave up 3 bases and J gave up 3 bases; unmatched junction bases: 8. This clonotype was detected ten times or more. The V gene is TRBV12-3 or TRBV12-4, the J gene TRBJ2-7, with 7 bases fitting TRBD1. The sample consisted of blood, either unsorted or a sorted T cell fraction (not recorded which). The sequence derives from a male donor with ankylosing spondylitis or in good health (not recorded which). CDR3 in DNA: TGTGCCAGCAGTTTGCTGACAGGGACCCTCTACGAGCAGTACTTC. Amino acid sequence: CASSLLTGTLYEQYF.